The 9 T cell receptor beta chains listed next were all sequenced from one sample in a study of T cells after yellow fever vaccination. A single record per CDR3 protein comes from TCRdb applying MiXCR to the 5' RACE reads. The sample contains just over 300,000 distinct CDR3 sequences, roughly 4% of which appear only once. Sequenced material: PBMCs, taken on the day of the yellow fever booster vaccination. Receptors were obtained from a man aged 18 to 30 who received the YFV17D yellow fever vaccine.

This clonotype was found many times. The chain combines TRBV7-2 with TRBJ2-1; the D gene is possibly TRBD2 (7 bases). From germline, CDR1 is SGHTA and CDR2 FQGNSA. The V end lost 7 bases, the J end lost 6 bases, and 25 bases lay between the germline ends. This CDR3 is built from 17 residues. CDR3 in DNA: TGTGCCAGCACCCCTGGGGGAGGGGGGCGGTCCCTCAATGAGCAGTTCTTC. Encoded protein: CASTPGGGGRSLNEQFF. Variable domain in full (rest from reference TRBV7-2 and TRBJ2-1): GAGVSQSPSNKVTEKGKDVELRCDPISGHTALYWYRQSLGQGLEFLIYFQGNSAPDKSGLPSDRFSAERTGGSVSTLTIQRTQQEDSAVYLCASTPGGGGRSLNEQFFGPGTRLTVL.

A few counts support this clonotype. DNA for the CDR3: TGTGCCAGCAGTTACCGAACAGACCAGCCCCAGCATTTT. This sequence encodes CASSYRTDQPQHF. The rearrangement uses TRBV6-2 or TRBV6-3 and TRBJ1-5; D call uncertain. Between the trimmed V and J ends, which lost 2 bases and 7 bases, there was a span of 9 bases. CDR1 and CDR2 (germline): MNHEY, SVGEGT. This CDR3 has 13 residues.

Ten or more counts support this clonotype. The chain employs TRBV18 and TRBJ2-2; no reliable D call. The CDR3 has 14 residues. V was pared by 2 bases and J by 7 bases, with 11 bases between. CDR1 and CDR2 from the germline V gene are KGHSH and LQKENI. The chain's CDR3 is CASSPRALDGELFF. In DNA form, the CDR3 reads TGTGCCAGCTCACCAAGGGCCTTGGACGGGGAGCTGTTTTTT. Variable domain in full (rest from reference TRBV18 and TRBJ2-2): NAGVMQNPRHLVRRRGQEARLRCSPMKGHSHVYWYRQLPEEGLKFMVYLQKENIIDESGMPKERFSAEFPKEGPSILRIQQVVRGDSAAYFCASSPRALDGELFFGEGSRLTVL.

This clonotype was picked up many times. The J gene is TRBJ2-3, the V gene TRBV18; perhaps TRBD2 as D (5 bases). The CDR3 is 14 residues long. Deletions cut 5 bases from V and 6 bases from J, with 15 bases between. The germline V gene encodes CDR1 KGHSH and CDR2 LQKENI. This CDR3 is CASSSTVGGDTQYF. The CDR3 DNA is TGTGCCAGCTCATCGACGGTCGGCGGGGATACGCAGTATTTT.

The sample holds a few counts of this clonotype. The chain uses TRBV9 and TRBJ2-2; D may be TRBD2 (5 bases). V dropped 0 bases and J dropped 3 bases, with 15 bases sitting between them. This CDR3 contains 17 residues. The germline V gene has CDR1 SGDLS and CDR2 YYNGEE. For the CDR3, the DNA is TGTGCCAGCAGCGTAGAAGGACCCCGGCGGGACACCGGGGAGCTGTTTTTT. It translates to CASSVEGPRRDTGELFF.

This clonotype was seen a few times. This sequence joins TRBV5-1 and TRBJ2-3, with 8 bases identical to TRBD1. With 4 bases clipped from V and 2 bases from J, the junction kept 6 bases outside the gene matches. CDR3 length: 15 residues. Germline lookup yields CDR1 SGHRS and CDR2 YFSETQ. CDR3 nucleotides: TGCGCCAGCAGCGTGGACAGGGCGGTCACAGATACGCAGTATTTT. It translates to CASSVDRAVTDTQYF.

This clonotype was seen a few times. The V call is TRBV20-1, the J call TRBJ2-7, with D maybe TRBD2 (7 bases). V gave up 3 bases and J gave up 0 bases, with 15 bases separating them. This CDR3 has 15 amino acids. Germline V gene data show CDR1 as DFQATT and CDR2 as SNEGSKA (reference sequence). The CDR3 reads CSARRGGGTSYEQYF. The CDR3 DNA reads as TGCAGTGCTAGGAGGGGCGGGGGCACCTCCTACGAGCAGTACTTC.

In this sample, this clonotype turned up many times. The rearrangement links TRBV20-1 to TRBJ2-5; 8 nucleotides agree with TRBD2. The CDR3 is 15 amino acids. Per the germline V gene, CDR1 is DFQATT and CDR2 is SNEGSKA (reference sequence). Trimming removed 5 bases from V and 0 bases from J; junction bases left unmatched: 8. The CDR3 region is CSAPFGGGNQETQYF. Here the CDR3 DNA reads TGCAGTGCTCCGTTTGGCGGGGGGAACCAAGAGACCCAGTACTTC.

There are many counts of this clonotype. The CDR3 sequence: CASSSIFPGLAVQETQYF. CDR3 bases: TGTGCCAGCAGCTCGATTTTCCCGGGACTAGCGGTTCAAGAGACCCAGTACTTC. The V call is TRBV11-2, the J call TRBJ2-5; TRBD2 matches 11 bases. CDR1 is SGHAT, CDR2 FQNNGV, per germline. After removal of 4 bases from V and 2 bases from J, the junction contained 12 bases not matched to a gene. This CDR3 is 18 amino acids long.